This TCR beta chain was recovered during a study of T cells expressing NK-cell markers. Study summary: The study drew TCR beta repertoires from sorted CD3+CD56+NKG2C+, CD3+CD56+NKG2C- and CD3+CD56-NKG2C+ T cells. The eight sequenced donors comprised seven who were HCMV-seropositive and one who was seronegative. Study outcomes and limitations: NKG2C+ dominant clonotypes from over 5 donors made up about 1.0-8% of CD8+ T cells.

A remark on this clonotype: Its matching antigen is unknown.

TCRdb re-called the 5' RACE reads, yielding one record per CDR3 amino acid sequence without DNA. The sample includes 500,000 to 700,000 distinct CDR3 sequences. Germline V gives CDR1 MNHEY, CDR2 SMNVEV (reference sequence). The CDR3 runs to 15 residues. The receptor was derived from a man between 18 and 35 years old in good health. The chain couples TRBV27 to TRBJ1-5; lacking DNA, the TRBD1 call made by TCRdb goes unchecked. Sequenced: blood T cells: a sorted CD56 or NKG2C T cell subset, CD4+ or CD8+ T cells, or bulk PBMC T cells (not recorded which). CDR3 sequence: CASSPQHRAGQPQHF.